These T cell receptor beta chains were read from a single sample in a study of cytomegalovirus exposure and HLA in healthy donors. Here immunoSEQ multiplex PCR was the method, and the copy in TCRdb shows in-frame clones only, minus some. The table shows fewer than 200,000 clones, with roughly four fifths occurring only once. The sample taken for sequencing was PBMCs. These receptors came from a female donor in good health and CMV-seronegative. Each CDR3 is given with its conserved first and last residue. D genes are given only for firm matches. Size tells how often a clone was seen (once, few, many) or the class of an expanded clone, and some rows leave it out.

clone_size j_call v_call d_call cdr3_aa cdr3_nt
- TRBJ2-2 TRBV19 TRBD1 CASSMADRALNTGELFF TGTGCCAGTAGTATGGCCGACAGGGCCCTGAACACCGGGGAGCTGTTTTTT
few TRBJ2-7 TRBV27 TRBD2 CASSKRSDGRFGQYF TGTGCCAGCAGTAAACGCTCGGACGGGAGGTTCGGGCAGTACTTC
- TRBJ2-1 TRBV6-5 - CASSYGTPYYNEQFF TGTGCCAGCAGCTATGGGACTCCCTACTACAATGAGCAGTTCTTC
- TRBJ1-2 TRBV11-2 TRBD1 CASSNPGTGRSYTF TGTGCCAGCAGCAACCCCGGGACAGGGCGAAGCTACACCTTC
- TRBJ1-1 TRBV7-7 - CASSLSLNTEAFF TGTGCTAGCAGCTTATCTTTGAACACTGAAGCTTTCTTT
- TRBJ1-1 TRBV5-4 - CASGRAGVTEAFF TGTGCCAGCGGCCGGGCCGGGGTCACTGAAGCTTTCTTT
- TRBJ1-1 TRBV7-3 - CASSHWGRPGENTEAFF TGTGCCAGCAGCCACTGGGGGAGACCAGGGGAGAACACTGAAGCTTTCTTT
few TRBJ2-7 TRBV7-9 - CASSLAVYEQYF TGTGCCAGCAGCTTAGCCGTCTACGAGCAGTACTTC
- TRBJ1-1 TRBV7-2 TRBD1 CASSPQTGGFTEAFF TGTGCCAGCAGCCCGCAGACAGGGGGCTTCACTGAAGCTTTCTTT
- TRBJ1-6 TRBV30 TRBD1 CAGDRGNSPLHF TGTGCCGGGGACAGGGGGAACTCACCCCTCCACTTT
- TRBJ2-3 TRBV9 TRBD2 CASSPGAGGPPDTQYF TGTGCCAGCAGCCCCGGGGCGGGAGGGCCGCCAGATACGCAGTATTTT
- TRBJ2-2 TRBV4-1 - CASSQHGGFGELFF TGCGCCAGCAGCCAACATGGAGGGTTCGGGGAGCTGTTTTTT
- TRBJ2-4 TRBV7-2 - CASSPYLRQSIQYF TGTGCCAGCAGCCCCTACCTTAGACAGAGCATTCAGTACTTC
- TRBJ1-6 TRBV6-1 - CASSATGIAYNSPLHF TGTGCCAGCAGTGCGACAGGAATCGCCTATAATTCACCCCTCCACTTT
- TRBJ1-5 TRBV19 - CASSIGQISNQPQHF TGTGCCAGTAGTATCGGACAGATTAGCAATCAGCCCCAGCATTTT
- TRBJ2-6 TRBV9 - CASSVREYSSGANVLTF TGTGCCAGCAGCGTACGGGAGTACTCCTCTGGGGCCAACGTCCTGACTTTC
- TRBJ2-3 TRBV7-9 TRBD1 CASSSGDRGPLNTQYF TGTGCCAGCAGCTCCGGGGACAGGGGGCCTCTGAATACGCAGTATTTT
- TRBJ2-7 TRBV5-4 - CASSSAGAVSEQYF TGTGCCAGCAGCTCCGCGGGGGCAGTGAGCGAGCAGTACTTC
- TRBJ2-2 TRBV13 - CASSLGGASTGELFF TGTGCCAGCAGCTTAGGGGGCGCATCGACCGGGGAGCTGTTTTTT
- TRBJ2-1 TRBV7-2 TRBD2 CASSLLAGINNEQFF TGTGCCAGCAGCTTGCTAGCGGGAATCAACAATGAGCAGTTCTTC
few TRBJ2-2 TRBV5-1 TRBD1 CASSPGQGTGELFF TGCGCCAGCAGCCCCGGACAGGGAACCGGGGAGCTGTTTTTT
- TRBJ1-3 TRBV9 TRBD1 CASSVGQISGNTIYF TGTGCCAGCAGCGTGGGACAGATCTCTGGAAACACCATATATTTT